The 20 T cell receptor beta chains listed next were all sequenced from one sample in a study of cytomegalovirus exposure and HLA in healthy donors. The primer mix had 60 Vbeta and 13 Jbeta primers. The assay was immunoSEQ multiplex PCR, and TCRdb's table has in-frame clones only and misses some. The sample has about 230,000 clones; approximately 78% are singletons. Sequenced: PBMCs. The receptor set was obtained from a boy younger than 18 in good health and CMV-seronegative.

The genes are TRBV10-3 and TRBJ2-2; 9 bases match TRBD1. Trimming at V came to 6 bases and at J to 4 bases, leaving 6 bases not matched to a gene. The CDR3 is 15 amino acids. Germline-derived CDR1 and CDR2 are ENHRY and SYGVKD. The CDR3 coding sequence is TGTGCCATCAGGGCCGGGACAGGGCGCACCGGGGAGCTGTTTTTT. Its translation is CAIRAGTGRTGELFF.

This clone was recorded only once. In nucleotides, the CDR3 is TGTGCCAGCAGTTCCTCAGGGGCCACCGGGGAGCTGTTTTTT. Protein sequence: CASSSSGATGELFF. J is TRBJ2-2 and V is TRBV7-3; perhaps TRBD1 as D (6 bases). Trimming cost V 6 bases and J 4 bases, with 12 bases left between them. This CDR3 comprises 14 residues. The germline V gene has CDR1 SGHTA and CDR2 FQGTGA.

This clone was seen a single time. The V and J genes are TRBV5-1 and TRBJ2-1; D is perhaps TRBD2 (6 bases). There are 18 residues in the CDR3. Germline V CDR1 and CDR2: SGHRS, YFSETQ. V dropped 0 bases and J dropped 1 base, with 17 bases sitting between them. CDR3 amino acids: CASSLAGGLAYSYNEQFF. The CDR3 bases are TGCGCCAGCAGCTTGGCCGGAGGTCTAGCGTATTCCTACAATGAGCAGTTCTTC.

The CDR3 region is CASSPQNSSNYEQYF. CDR3 in DNA: TGTGCCAGCTCACCACAAAACAGTTCGAACTACGAGCAGTACTTC. The chain joins TRBV18 to TRBJ2-7; D is unresolved. The germline gives CDR1 KGHSH, CDR2 LQKENI. Trimming took off 1 base at V and 3 bases at J, with 13 bases between the two ends. There are 15 residues in the CDR3.

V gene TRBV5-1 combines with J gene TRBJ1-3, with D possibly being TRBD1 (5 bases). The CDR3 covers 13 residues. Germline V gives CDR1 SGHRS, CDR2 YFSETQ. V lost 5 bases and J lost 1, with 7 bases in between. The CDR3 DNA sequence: TGCGCCAGCAGTGGACAATCTGGAAACACCATATATTTT. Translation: CASSGQSGNTIYF.

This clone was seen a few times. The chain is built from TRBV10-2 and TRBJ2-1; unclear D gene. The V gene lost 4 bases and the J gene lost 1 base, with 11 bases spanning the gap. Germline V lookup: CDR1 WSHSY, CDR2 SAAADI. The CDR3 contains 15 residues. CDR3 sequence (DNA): TGCGCCAGCAGTGGTTTGGCATCGTCCTACAATGAGCAGTTCTTC. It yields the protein CASSGLASSYNEQFF.

The DNA for the CDR3 is TGTGCCAGCGATTCAGGGGTCACTGAAGCTTTCTTT. Translating gives CASDSGVTEAFF. The chain recombines TRBV28 with TRBJ1-1; weak D call: TRBD1 (6 bases). CDR1 and CDR2 (germline): MDHEN, SYDVKM. The CDR3 totals 12 residues. V gave up 8 bases and J gave up 4 bases, with 11 bases separating them.

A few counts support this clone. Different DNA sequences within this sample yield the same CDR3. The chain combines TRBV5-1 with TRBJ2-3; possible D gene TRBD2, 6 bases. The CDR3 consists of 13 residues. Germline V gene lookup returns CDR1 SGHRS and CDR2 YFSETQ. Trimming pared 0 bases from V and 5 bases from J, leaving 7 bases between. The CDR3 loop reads CASSLAGGDTQYF. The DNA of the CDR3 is TGCGCCAGCAGCTTGGCCGGGGGAGATACGCAGTATTTT.

DNA of the CDR3: TGTGCCAGCAGTGACGGGCAGGGGGGTGATACGCAGTATTTT. Its protein product is CASSDGQGGDTQYF. The chain uses TRBV6-4 and TRBJ2-3, with D possibly TRBD1 on 7 matching bases. CDR1 is MRHNA, CDR2 SNTAGT, per germline. The CDR3 is 14 amino acids. V lost 2 bases, J lost 6 bases, and 12 bases lay in between.

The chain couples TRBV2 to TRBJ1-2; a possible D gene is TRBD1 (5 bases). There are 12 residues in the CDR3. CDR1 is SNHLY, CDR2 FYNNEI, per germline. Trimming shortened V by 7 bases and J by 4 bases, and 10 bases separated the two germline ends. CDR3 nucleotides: TGTGCCAGCAATTGGGGCGTCTATGGCTACACCTTC. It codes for CASNWGVYGYTF. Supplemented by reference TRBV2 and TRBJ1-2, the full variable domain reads EPEVTQTPSHQVTQMGQEVILRCVPISNHLYFYWYRQILGQKVEFLVSFYNNEISEKSEIFDDQFSVERPDGSNFTLKIRSTKLEDSAMYFCASNWGVYGYTFGSGTRLTVV.

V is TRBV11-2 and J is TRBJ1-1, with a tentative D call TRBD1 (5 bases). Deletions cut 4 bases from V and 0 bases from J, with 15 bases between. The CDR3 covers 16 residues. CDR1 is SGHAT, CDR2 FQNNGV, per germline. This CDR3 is CASSSRLGGMNTEAFF. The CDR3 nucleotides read TGTGCCAGCAGCTCGCGGCTTGGGGGGATGAACACTGAAGCTTTCTTT.

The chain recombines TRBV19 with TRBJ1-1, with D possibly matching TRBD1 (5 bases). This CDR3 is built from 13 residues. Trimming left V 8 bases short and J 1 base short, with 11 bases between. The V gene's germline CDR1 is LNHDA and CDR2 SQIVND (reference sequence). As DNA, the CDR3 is TGTGCCAGTGCCTGGCAGGGGAACACTGAAGCTTTCTTT. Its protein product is CASAWQGNTEAFF.

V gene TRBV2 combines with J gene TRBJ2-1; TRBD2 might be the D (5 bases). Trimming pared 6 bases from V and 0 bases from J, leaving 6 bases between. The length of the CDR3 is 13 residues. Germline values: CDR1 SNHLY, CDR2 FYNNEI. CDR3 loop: CASRADSYNEQFF. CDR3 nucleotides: TGTGCCAGCAGAGCGGACTCCTACAATGAGCAGTTCTTC.

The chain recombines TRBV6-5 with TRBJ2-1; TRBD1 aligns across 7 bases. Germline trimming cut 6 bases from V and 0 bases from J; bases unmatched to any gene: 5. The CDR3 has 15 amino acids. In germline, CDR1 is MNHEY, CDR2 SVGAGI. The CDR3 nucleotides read TGTGCCAGCAGGTCGACAGGGAGCTCCTACAATGAGCAGTTCTTC. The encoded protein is CASRSTGSSYNEQFF.

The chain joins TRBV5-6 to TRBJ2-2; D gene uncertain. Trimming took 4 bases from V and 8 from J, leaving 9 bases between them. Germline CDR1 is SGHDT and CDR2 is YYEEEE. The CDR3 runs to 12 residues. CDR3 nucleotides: TGTGCCAGCAGCCTAACGTTGGGGGAGCTGTTTTTT. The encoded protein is CASSLTLGELFF. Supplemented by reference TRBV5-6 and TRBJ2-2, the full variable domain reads DAGVTQSPTHLIKTRGQQVTLRCSPKSGHDTVSWYQQALGQGPQFIFQYYEEEERQRGNFPDRFSGHQFPNYSSELNVNALLLGDSALYLCASSLTLGELFFGEGSRLTVL.

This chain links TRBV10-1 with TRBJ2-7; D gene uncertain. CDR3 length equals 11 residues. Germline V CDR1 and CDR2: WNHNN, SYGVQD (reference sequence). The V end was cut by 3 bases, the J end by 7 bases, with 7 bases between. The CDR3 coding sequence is TGCGCCAGCAGTGATCACCGGGAGCAGTACTTC. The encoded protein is CASSDHREQYF.

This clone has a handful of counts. This CDR3 reads CASSGPQGDYGYTF. DNA for the CDR3: TGTGCCAGCAGTGGCCCACAGGGAGACTATGGCTACACCTTC. The chain has TRBV2 and TRBJ1-2, with a tentative D call TRBD1 (6 bases). Germline V gives CDR1 SNHLY, CDR2 FYNNEI. Trimming cost V 4 bases and J 3 bases, with 12 bases left between them. CDR3 length: 14 amino acids.

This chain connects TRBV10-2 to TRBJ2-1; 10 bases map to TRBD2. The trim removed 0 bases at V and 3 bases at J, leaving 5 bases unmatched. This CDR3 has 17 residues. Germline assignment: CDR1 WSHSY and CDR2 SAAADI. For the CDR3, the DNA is TGCGCCAGCAGTGAGTCGAGACTAGCGGGTAACTACAATGAGCAGTTCTTC. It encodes CASSESRLAGNYNEQFF.

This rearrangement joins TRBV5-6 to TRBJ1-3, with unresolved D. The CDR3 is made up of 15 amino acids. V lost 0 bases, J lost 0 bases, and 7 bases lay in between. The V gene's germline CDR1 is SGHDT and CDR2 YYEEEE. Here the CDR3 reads CASSLGQVSGNTIYF. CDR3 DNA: TGTGCCAGCAGCTTGGGACAAGTCTCTGGAAACACCATATATTTT.

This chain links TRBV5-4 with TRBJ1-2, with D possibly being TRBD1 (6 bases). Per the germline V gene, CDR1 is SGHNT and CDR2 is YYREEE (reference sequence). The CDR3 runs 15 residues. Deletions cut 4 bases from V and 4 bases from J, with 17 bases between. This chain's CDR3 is CASSARQDLSYGYTF. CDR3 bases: TGTGCCAGCAGCGCGAGACAGGATCTAAGCTATGGCTACACCTTC.